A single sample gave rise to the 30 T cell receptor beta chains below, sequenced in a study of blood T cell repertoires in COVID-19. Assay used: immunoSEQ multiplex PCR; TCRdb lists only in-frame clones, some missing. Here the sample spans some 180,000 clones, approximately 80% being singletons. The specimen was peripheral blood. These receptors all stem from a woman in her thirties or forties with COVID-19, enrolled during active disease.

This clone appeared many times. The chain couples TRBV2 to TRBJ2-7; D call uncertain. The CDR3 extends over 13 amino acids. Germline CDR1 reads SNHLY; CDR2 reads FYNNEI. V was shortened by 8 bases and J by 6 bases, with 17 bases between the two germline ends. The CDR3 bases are TGTGCCAGCGAAGCCCCTTTCGTCGGCGAGCAGTACTTC. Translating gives CASEAPFVGEQYF.

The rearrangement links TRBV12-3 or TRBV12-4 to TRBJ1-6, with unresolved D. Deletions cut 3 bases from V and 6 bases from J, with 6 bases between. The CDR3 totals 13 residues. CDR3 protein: CASSFRVNSPLHF. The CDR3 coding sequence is TGTGCCAGCAGTTTCCGGGTTAATTCACCCCTCCACTTT.

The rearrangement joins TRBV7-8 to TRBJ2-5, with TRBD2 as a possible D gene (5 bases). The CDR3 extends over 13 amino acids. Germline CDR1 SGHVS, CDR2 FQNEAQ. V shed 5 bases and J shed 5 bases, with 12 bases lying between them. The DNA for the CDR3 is TGTGCCAGCAGCCGGGATACCAGGGAGACCCAGTACTTC. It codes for CASSRDTRETQYF.

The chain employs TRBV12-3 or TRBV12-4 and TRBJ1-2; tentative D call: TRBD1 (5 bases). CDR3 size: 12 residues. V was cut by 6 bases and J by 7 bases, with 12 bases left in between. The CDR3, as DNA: TGTGCCAGCAGCCCGGGGGAAAGTGGCTACACCTTC. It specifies CASSPGESGYTF.

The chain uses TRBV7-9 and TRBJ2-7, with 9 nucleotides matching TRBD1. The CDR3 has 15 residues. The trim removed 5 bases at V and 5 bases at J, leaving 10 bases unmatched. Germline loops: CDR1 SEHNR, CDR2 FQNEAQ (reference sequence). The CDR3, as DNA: TGTGCCAGCAGCGCCCCCGGGACAGGGTACCACGAGCAGTACTTC. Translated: CASSAPGTGYHEQYF.

The CDR3 DNA reads as TGTGCCACCAGCAGAGGGACAGGCTATGGCTACACCTTC. Amino acids: CATSRGTGYGYTF. J is TRBJ1-2 and V is TRBV15, with TRBD1 identical over 7 bases. The ends lost 1 base at V and 4 bases at J; junction bases unmatched: 0. The germline CDR1 and CDR2 sequences are LNHNV and YYDKDF (reference sequence). The CDR3 has 13 residues. The full variable domain, its missing parts supplied by reference TRBV15 and TRBJ1-2, is DAMVIQNPRYQVTQFGKPVTLSCSQTLNHNVMYWYQQKSSQAPKLLFHYYDKDFNNEADTPDNFQSRRPNTSFCFLDIRSPGLGDTAMYLCATSRGTGYGYTFGSGTRLTVV.

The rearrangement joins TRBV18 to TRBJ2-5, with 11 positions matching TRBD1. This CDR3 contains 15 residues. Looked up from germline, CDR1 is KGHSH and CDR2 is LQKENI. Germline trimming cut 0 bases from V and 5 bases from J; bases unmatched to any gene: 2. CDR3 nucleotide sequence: TGTGCCAGCTCACCACCGAGGGACAGGGGGGAGACCCAGTACTTC. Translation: CASSPPRDRGETQYF.

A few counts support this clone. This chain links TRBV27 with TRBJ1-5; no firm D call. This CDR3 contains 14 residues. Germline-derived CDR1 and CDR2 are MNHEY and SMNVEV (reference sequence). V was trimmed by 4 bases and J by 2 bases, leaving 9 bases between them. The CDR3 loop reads CASSSSVRNQPQHF. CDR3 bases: TGTGCCAGCAGTTCGTCTGTTCGCAATCAGCCCCAGCATTTT.

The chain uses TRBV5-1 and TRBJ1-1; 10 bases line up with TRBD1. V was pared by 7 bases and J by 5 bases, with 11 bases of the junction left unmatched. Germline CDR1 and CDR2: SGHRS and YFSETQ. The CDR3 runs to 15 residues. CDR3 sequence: CASGNRGQGRTEAFF. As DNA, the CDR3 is TGCGCCAGCGGCAATCGGGGACAGGGGAGGACTGAAGCTTTCTTT.

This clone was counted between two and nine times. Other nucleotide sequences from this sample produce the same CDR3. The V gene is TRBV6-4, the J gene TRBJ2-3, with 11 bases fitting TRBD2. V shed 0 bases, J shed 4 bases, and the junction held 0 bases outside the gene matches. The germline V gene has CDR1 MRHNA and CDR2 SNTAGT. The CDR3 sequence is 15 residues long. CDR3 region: CASSDSSGGADTQYF. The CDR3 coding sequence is TGTGCCAGCAGTGACTCTAGCGGGGGGGCAGATACGCAGTATTTT.

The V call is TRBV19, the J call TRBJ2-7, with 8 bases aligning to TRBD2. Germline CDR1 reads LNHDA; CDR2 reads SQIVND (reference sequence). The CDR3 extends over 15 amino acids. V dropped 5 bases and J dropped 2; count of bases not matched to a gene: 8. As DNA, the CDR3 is TGTGCCAGTAGTGAACTACTAGCGGCCGCCTACGAGCAGTACTTC. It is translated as CASSELLAAAYEQYF.

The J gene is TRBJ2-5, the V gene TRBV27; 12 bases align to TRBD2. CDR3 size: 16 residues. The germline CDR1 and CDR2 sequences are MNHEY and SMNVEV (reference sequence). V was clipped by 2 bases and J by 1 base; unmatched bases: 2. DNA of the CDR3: TGTGCCAGCAGTTTAAGGACTAGCGGGATCCAAGAGACCCAGTACTTC. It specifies CASSLRTSGIQETQYF.

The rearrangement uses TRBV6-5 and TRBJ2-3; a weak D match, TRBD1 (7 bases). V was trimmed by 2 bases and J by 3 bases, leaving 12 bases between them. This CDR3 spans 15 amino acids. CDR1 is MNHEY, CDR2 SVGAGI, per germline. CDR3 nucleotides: TGTGCCAGCAGTTACGGAGGGGGCGCAACAGATACGCAGTATTTT. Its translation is CASSYGGGATDTQYF.

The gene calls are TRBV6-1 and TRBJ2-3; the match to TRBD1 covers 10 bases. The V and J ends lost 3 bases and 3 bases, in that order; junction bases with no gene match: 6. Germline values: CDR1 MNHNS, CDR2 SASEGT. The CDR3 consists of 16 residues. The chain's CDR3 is CASSDIGTGVTDTQYF. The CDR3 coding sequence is TGTGCCAGCAGTGACATTGGGACAGGGGTAACAGATACGCAGTATTTT.

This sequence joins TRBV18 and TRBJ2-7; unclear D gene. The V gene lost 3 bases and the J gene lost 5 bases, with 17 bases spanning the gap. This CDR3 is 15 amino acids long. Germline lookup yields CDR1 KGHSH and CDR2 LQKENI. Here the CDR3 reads CASSPSRPGVDEQYF. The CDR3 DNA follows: TGTGCCAGCTCACCGAGTCGGCCAGGTGTGGACGAGCAGTACTTC.

The CDR3, as DNA: TGTGCCAGCAGCGTAGGACAGGGGGAAACTAATGAAAAACTGTTTTTT. Residues: CASSVGQGETNEKLFF. The chain uses TRBV5-5 and TRBJ1-4; TRBD1 matches 10 bases. Per the germline V gene, CDR1 is SGHKS and CDR2 is YYEKEE (reference sequence). The CDR3 loop spans 16 amino acids. V dropped 4 bases and J dropped 1; count of bases not matched to a gene: 4. Looking up the rest from reference TRBV5-5 and TRBJ1-4 gives the full variable domain: DAGVTQSPTHLIKTRGQQVTLRCSPISGHKSVSWYQQVLGQGPQFIFQYYEKEERGRGNFPDRFSARQFPNYSSELNVNALLLGDSALYLCASSVGQGETNEKLFFGSGTQLSVL.

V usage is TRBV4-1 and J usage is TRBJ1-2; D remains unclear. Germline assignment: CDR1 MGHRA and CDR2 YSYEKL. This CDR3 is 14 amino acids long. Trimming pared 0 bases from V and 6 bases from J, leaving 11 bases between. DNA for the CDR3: TGCGCCAGCAGCCAAGAGTCGGTAATAGATGGCTACACCTTC. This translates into CASSQESVIDGYTF.

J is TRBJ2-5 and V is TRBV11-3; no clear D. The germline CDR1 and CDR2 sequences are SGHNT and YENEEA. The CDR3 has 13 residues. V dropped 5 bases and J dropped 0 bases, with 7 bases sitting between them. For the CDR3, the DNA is TGTGCCAGCAGCCACCGGGACCAAGAGACCCAGTACTTC. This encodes CASSHRDQETQYF.

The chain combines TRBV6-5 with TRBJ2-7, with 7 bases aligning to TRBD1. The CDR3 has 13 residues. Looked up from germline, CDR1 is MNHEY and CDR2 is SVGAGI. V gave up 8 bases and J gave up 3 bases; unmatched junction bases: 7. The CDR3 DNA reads TGTGCCAGCTTCGGGGACAGCATCTACGAGCAGTACTTC. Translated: CASFGDSIYEQYF.

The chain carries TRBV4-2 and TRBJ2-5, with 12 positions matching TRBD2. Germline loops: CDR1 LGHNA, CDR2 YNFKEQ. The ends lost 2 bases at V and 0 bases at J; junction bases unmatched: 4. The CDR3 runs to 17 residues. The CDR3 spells CASSQQTSGGYQETQYF. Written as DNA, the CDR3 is TGTGCCAGCAGCCAACAAACTAGCGGGGGGTACCAAGAGACCCAGTACTTC.

As DNA, the CDR3 is TGTGCCACCAGTGAGCGGGGGGCTTACGAGCAGTACTTC. As protein: CATSERGAYEQYF. J is TRBJ2-7 and V is TRBV24-1, with 8 positions matching TRBD2. J gave up 4 bases and V 4 bases, and 2 bases lay outside the gene matches. This CDR3 has 13 amino acids. Germline values: CDR1 KGHDR, CDR2 SFDVKD.

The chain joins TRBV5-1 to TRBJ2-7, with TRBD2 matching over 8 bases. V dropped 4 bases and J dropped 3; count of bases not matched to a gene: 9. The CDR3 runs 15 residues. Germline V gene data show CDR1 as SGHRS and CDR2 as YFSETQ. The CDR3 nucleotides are TGCGCCAGCAGCACCGGGGGGAGCGGGAGCTACGAGCAGTACTTC. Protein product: CASSTGGSGSYEQYF.

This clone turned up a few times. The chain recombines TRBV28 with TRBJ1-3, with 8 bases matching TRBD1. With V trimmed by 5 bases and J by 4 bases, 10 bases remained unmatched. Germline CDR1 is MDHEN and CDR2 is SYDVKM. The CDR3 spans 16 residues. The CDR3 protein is CASSPHGQGAGNTIYF. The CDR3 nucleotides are TGTGCCAGCAGTCCCCATGGGCAGGGGGCCGGAAACACCATATATTTT. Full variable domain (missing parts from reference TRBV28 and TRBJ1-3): DVKVTQSSRYLVKRTGEKVFLECVQDMDHENMFWYRQDPGLGLRLIYFSYDVKMKEKGDIPEGYSVSREKKERFSLILESASTNQTSMYLCASSPHGQGAGNTIYFGEGSWLTVV.

The CDR3 DNA reads as TGTGCCAGCAGTAGTTTAGGGGGGGTGGCTGAAAAACTGTTTTTT. Amino acids: CASSSLGGVAEKLFF. The chain is built from TRBV27 and TRBJ1-4, with D possibly matching TRBD1 (6 bases). Germline CDR1 is MNHEY and CDR2 is SMNVEV (reference sequence). The CDR3 contains 15 residues. V lost 5 bases, J lost 7 bases, and 17 bases lay in between. Full variable domain (missing parts from reference TRBV27 and TRBJ1-4): EAQVTQNPRYLITVTGKKLTVTCSQNMNHEYMSWYRQDPGLGLRQIYYSMNVEVTDKGDVPEGYKVSRKEKRNFPLILESPSPNQTSLYFCASSSLGGVAEKLFFGSGTQLSVL.

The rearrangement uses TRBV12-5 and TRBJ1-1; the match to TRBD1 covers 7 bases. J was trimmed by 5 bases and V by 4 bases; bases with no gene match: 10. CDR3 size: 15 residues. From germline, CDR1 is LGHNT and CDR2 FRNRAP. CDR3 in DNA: TGTGCTAGTGGTTCGACCAGACAGGGATCGACTGAAGCTTTCTTT. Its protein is CASGSTRQGSTEAFF.

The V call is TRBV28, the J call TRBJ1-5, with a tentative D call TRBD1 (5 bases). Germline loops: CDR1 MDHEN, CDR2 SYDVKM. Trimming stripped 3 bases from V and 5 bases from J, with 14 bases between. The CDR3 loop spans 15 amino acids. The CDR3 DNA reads TGTGCCAGCAGTTTGCGGGGCTCGGGGGATCAGCCCCAGCATTTT. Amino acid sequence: CASSLRGSGDQPQHF.

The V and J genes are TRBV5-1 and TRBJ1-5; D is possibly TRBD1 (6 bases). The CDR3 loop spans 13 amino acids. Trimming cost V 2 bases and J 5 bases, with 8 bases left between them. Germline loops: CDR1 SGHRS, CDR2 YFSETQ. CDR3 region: CASSFKGDQPQHF. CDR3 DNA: TGCGCCAGCAGCTTTAAGGGGGATCAGCCCCAGCATTTT.

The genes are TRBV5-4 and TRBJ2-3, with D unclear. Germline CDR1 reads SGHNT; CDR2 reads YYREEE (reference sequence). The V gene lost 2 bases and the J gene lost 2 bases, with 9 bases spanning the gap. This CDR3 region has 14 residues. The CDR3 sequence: CASSFRSHTDTQYF. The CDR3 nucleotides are TGTGCCAGCAGCTTCCGGAGTCACACAGATACGCAGTATTTT.

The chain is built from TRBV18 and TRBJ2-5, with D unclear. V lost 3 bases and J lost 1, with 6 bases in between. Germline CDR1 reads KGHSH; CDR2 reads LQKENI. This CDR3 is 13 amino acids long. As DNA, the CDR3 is TGTGCCAGCTCACCTAGGAGCCAAGAGACCCAGTACTTC. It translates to CASSPRSQETQYF.

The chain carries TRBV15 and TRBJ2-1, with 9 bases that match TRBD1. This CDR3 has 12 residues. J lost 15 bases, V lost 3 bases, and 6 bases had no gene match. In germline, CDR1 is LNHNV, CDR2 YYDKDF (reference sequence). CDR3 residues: CATSRVGTGRFF. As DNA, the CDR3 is TGTGCCACCAGCAGGGTAGGGACAGGGCGGTTCTTC.